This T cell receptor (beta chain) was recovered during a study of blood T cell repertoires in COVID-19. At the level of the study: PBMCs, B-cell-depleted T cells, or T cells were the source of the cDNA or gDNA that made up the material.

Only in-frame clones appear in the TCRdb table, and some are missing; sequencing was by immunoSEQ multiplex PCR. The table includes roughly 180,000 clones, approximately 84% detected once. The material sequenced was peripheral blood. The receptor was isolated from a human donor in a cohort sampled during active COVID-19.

The CDR3 DNA reads as TGTGCCAGCAGTTTATTCGCGGGACAGGGGAACCACGAGCAGTACTTC. Translation gives CASSLFAGQGNHEQYF. This chain connects TRBV27 to TRBJ2-7, with 10 bases identical to TRBD1. With V trimmed by 1 base and J by 5 bases, 8 bases remained unmatched. The CDR3 consists of 16 residues. Germline V gene sequence: CDR1 MNHEY, CDR2 SMNVEV (reference sequence).